Each of the 12 T cell receptor beta chains below was sequenced from the same sample in a study of a mutant IDH1 vaccine in newly diagnosed glioma. As for time point: baseline, week 1 (first vaccination visit). Specified treatment: pre-vaccination baseline after standard-of-care therapy. TCRdb's table, derived via immunoSEQ multiplex PCR, lists solely in-frame clones and lacks some. This sample carries about 68,000 clones, 75% to 85% of them seen once, and the ten largest clones take more than 8%. Sequencing was performed on PBMCs, taken from a glioma patient treated with radiotherapy, temozolomide or both. The receptors here all came from a man aged 45-60 years with glioma.

CDR3 sequence reads: CAISETGELFF. The CDR3 DNA reads as TGTGCCATCAGTGAGACCGGGGAGCTGTTTTTT. V and J are TRBV10-3 and TRBJ2-2; the D is unclear. This CDR3 is 11 amino acids long. Per germline, CDR1 ENHRY and CDR2 SYGVKD. The V gene lost 2 bases and the J gene lost 5 bases, with 0 bases spanning the gap.

The chain is built from TRBV7-8 and TRBJ2-7, with D uncertain. Germline CDR1 SGHVS, CDR2 FQNEAQ. This CDR3 comprises 12 residues. The ends were cut back, 1 base at V and 5 bases at J, with 6 bases in the middle. CDR3 sequence reads: CASSLEKHEQYF. The CDR3 bases are TGTGCCAGCAGCTTAGAAAAGCACGAGCAGTACTTC.

The J gene is TRBJ2-7, the V gene TRBV11-1; no firm D call. The germline CDR1 and CDR2 sequences are SGHAT and FQDESV (reference sequence). The CDR3 totals 13 residues. V lost 1 base to trimming and J lost 2 bases, with 6 bases between them. This chain's CDR3 is CASSLGGTYEQYF. In nucleotides, the CDR3 is TGTGCCAGCAGCTTAGGGGGTACCTACGAGCAGTACTTC. The full variable domain, with the rest looked up from reference TRBV11-1 and TRBJ2-7, is EAEVAQSPRYKITEKSQAVAFWCDPISGHATLYWYRQILGQGPELLVQFQDESVVDDSQLPKDRFSAERLKGVDSTLKIQPAELGDSAMYLCASSLGGTYEQYFGPGTRLTVT.

The DNA of the CDR3 is TGTGCCAGCAGCTTCAGGGGCTGGAGCTCTGGGGCCAACGTCCTGACTTTC. This encodes CASSFRGWSSGANVLTF. This rearrangement joins TRBV5-6 to TRBJ2-6; TRBD1 is a possible D gene (6 bases). The CDR3 runs to 17 residues. V lost 2 bases and J 0 bases, leaving 12 bases between the germline ends. Germline V gene sequence: CDR1 SGHDT, CDR2 YYEEEE.

V is TRBV10-2 and J is TRBJ1-3; possibly TRBD1 for D (6 bases). Trimming removed 10 bases at V and 2 bases at J, with 9 bases between. Per the germline V gene, CDR1 is WSHSY and CDR2 is SAAADI. The CDR3 has 12 residues. The DNA of the CDR3 is TGCGCCACCACAGGGACTGGAAACACCATATATTTT. Translation gives CATTGTGNTIYF.

This clone was detected once. The V call is TRBV7-8, the J call TRBJ2-1; TRBD1 matches 8 bases. The CDR3 consists of 16 residues. The germline V gene encodes CDR1 SGHVS and CDR2 FQNEAQ. V shed 1 base, J shed 8 bases, and the junction held 10 bases outside the gene matches. CDR3 in DNA: TGTGCCAGCAGCTTAGATAGGCGACAGGGGACGGATGAGCAGTTCTTC. Encoded protein: CASSLDRRQGTDEQFF.

This clone was recorded only once. The chain has TRBV27 and TRBJ1-1, with D maybe TRBD1 (6 bases). The germline CDR1 and CDR2 sequences are MNHEY and SMNVEV (reference sequence). With 2 bases removed from V and 1 base from J, the gap between germline ends came to 8 bases. This CDR3 is built from 14 residues. CDR3: CASSLTGKNTEAFF. The CDR3 DNA reads as TGTGCCAGCAGTTTAACAGGGAAGAACACTGAAGCTTTCTTT.

This clone was recorded a few times. The chain joins TRBV18 to TRBJ2-5; no clear D gene. Germline V gives CDR1 KGHSH, CDR2 LQKENI. Trimming left V 6 bases short and J 5 bases short, with 13 bases between. The CDR3 is 13 residues long. The CDR3 DNA follows: TGTGCCAGCTCGCCTATCCATCGGGAGACCCAGTACTTC. Translating gives CASSPIHRETQYF.

The rearrangement joins TRBV5-1 to TRBJ1-1; TRBD1 might be the D (5 bases). Germline V gene lookup returns CDR1 SGHRS and CDR2 YFSETQ. The CDR3 is made up of 14 amino acids. The V end lost 0 bases, the J end lost 5 bases, and 11 bases lay between the germline ends. The chain's CDR3 is CASSLGRETTEAFF. The CDR3 DNA sequence: TGCGCCAGCAGCTTGGGCAGGGAAACGACTGAAGCTTTCTTT.

This chain uses TRBV29-1 with TRBJ1-5; D not certain. V was clipped by 4 bases and J by 2 bases, with 9 bases between them. CDR1 is SQVTM, CDR2 ANQGSEA, per germline. This CDR3 is 13 amino acids long. The CDR3 is CSVAGSGNQPQHF. CDR3 in DNA: TGCAGCGTTGCTGGGTCGGGCAATCAGCCCCAGCATTTT.

The chain couples TRBV30 to TRBJ1-4; D unresolved. The V end lost 0 bases, the J end lost 0 bases, and 8 bases lay between the germline ends. Germline V CDR1 and CDR2: GTSNPN, SVGIG (reference sequence). The CDR3 covers 15 residues. For the CDR3, the DNA is TGTGCCTGGAGTGTCTTTCGTGCAACTAATGAAAAACTGTTTTTT. It yields the protein CAWSVFRATNEKLFF.

The genes are TRBV6-6 and TRBJ1-2, with D unresolved. Trimming stripped 4 bases from V and 4 bases from J, with 7 bases between. Germline V gene lookup returns CDR1 MNHNY and CDR2 SVGAGI (reference sequence). The CDR3 runs 12 residues. Here the CDR3 reads CASSSNSYGYTF. CDR3 sequence (DNA): TGTGCCAGCAGTTCAAACAGCTATGGCTACACCTTC.